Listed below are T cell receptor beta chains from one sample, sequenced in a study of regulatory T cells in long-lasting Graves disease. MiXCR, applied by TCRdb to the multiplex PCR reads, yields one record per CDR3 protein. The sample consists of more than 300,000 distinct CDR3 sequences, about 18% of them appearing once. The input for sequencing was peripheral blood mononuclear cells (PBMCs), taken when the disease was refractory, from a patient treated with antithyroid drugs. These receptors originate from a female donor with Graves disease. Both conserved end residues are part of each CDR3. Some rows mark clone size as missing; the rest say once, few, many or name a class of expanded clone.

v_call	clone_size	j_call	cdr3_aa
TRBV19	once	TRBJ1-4	CAGRRSRTGEEKLFF
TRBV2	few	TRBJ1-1	CASTISREQGEAFF
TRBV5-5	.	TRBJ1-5	CASSFLPYSNQPQHF
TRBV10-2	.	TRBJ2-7	CASNHPQLGQGAGGSPYEQYF
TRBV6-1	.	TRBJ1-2	CASGQRLNYGYTF
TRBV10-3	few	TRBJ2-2	CAIGRGAQGIGELFF
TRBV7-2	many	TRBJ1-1	CASSLSFSEAFF
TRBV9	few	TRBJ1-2	CASSVGPQGGYTF
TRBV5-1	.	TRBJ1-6	CASRALENSPLHF
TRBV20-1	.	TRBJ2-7	CSAQPPETGTYEQYF
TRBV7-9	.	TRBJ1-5	CASSLGILGRWDQPQHF
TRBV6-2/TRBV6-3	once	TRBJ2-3	CASSPYRDTQYF
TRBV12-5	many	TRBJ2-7	CASGLGNHEQYF
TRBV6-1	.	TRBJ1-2	CASSEAGEDLYGYTF
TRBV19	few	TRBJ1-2	CASRNDPPDSYTF
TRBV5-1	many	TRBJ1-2	CASSRGDSRNYGYTF
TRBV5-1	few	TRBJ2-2	CASTGSTTGELFF
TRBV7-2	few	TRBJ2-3	CASSLVPGETDTQYF
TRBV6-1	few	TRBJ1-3	CASTNGNSGNTIYF
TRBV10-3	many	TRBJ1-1	CAISDPQGNTEAFF
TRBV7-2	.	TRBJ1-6	CASSVTRGPLHF
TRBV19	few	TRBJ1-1	CASSIKGAGLNTEAFF
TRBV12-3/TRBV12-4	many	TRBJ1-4	CASSLEGLGEKLFF
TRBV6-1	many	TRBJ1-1	CASSPRGVQAEAFF
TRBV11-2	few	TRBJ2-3	CASSLAGQKPDTQYF
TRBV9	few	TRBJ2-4	CASSVGGGMAKNIQYF
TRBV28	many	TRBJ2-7	CASRNRGQNYEQYF
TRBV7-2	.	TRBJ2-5	CVSSLRTGRETQYF
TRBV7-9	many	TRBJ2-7	CASGLAGGDEQYF
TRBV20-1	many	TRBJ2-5	CSGRKAGEVPQYF
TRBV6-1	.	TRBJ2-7	CASSPNGRDYEQYF
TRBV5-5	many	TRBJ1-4	CASSLYEGRNEKLFF
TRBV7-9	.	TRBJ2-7	CASIGGPYEQYF
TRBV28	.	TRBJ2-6	CASCRPPGQGEAGANVLTF
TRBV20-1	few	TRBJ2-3	CSAADHSTDTQYF
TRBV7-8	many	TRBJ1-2	CASSLMIGATGGTDGYTF
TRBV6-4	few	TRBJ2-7	CASSYGGQGSYEQYF
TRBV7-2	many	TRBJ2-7	CASSMTSGLSSYEQYF
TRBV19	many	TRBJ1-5	CASAGGPQNQPQHF
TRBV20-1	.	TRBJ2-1	CSATGLNSYNEQFF
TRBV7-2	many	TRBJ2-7	CASSLLFEGPSYEQYF
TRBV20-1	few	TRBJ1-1	CSAKEQGILFAEAFF
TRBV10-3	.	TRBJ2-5	CATWGDDRRETQYF
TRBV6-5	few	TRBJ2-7	CASSYSDCMDRPEQYF
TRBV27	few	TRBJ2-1	CASSPPRGARSYNEQFF
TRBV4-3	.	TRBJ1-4	CASSQESPGNLEKLFF
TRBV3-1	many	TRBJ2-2	CASSQTGNTGELFF
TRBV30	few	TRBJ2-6	CAWSGEGADGANVLTF
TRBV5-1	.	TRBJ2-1	CASSSIGGSNEQFF
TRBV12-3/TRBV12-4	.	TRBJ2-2	CASSLGLAGARDTGELFF
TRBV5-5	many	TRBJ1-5	CASSLAGTANQPQHF
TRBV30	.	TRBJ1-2	CAWTVGGIYGYTF
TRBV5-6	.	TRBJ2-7	CASSFGSAWSSYEQYF
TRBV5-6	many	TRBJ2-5	CASSRTGGRWETQYF
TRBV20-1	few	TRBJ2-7	CSARRLAGGSYEQYF